This T cell receptor beta chain was retrieved from a study of graft-versus-host responses after intestinal transplantation. Broader study findings: Allografts carried high graft-versus-host to host-versus-graft clonal ratios in patients having graft-donor T cell macrochimerism. Early post-transplant HvG declines showed an association with peak circulating GvH clone levels. Investigators detected GvH clones in recipient marrow, with some emerging earlier in ileum or blood.

The ends lost 1 base at V and 2 bases at J; junction bases unmatched: 1. This CDR3 is built from 14 residues. Germline V CDR1 and CDR2: SGHNT, YYREEE (reference sequence). Using immunoSEQ multiplex PCR, the repertoire was profiled, and TCRdb retains in-frame clones only, with some absent. This sample yields about 88,000 clones, of which 75% to 90% are seen a single time; around 0.11% belongs to the top ten. This clone was seen a single time. Its target is not known. The clonotype originates from a human donor who received an intestinal transplant. The chain couples TRBV5-4 to TRBJ1-1; TRBD1 matches at 8 bases. The sample was unstimulated CD4+ T cells sorted from spleen or lymph node cells, taken before intestinal transplant. DNA for the CDR3: TGTGCCAGCAGCTTGCAGGGGGCTAACACTGAAGCTTTCTTT. Its protein product is CASSLQGANTEAFF.